This T cell receptor beta chain comes out of a study of blood T cell repertoires in COVID-19. Study details: Nucleic acid was either cDNA or gDNA, and it came from T cells, B-cell-depleted T cells, or PBMCs.

This clone is medium-sized within its sample. The germline V gene has CDR1 SGHAT and CDR2 FQNNGV. The V segment lost 0 bases and the J segment 4 bases; nucleotides outside the gene matches: 5. The CDR3 has 15 amino acids. Measured with immunoSEQ multiplex PCR; TCRdb has only the in-frame clones, and not every one. The table shows 150,000 to 200,000 clones, with about 88% occurring only once. V gene TRBV11-2 combines with J gene TRBJ1-2; 7 positions agree with TRBD1. The source is a human donor in a cohort sampled during active COVID-19. The sequencing input was peripheral blood. The CDR3 DNA sequence: TGTGCCAGCAGCTTAGATCCGTCAGGGGGCTATGGCTACACCTTC. This encodes CASSLDPSGGYGYTF.